Listed below are T cell receptor beta chains from one sample, sequenced in a study of cytomegalovirus exposure and HLA in healthy donors. Repertoires were generated with immunoSEQ multiplex PCR, while TCRdb's copy carries only in-frame clones and drops some. The repertoire has 150,000 to 180,000 clones, about 80% of them found once; the top ten carry over 10%. Sequenced material: PBMCs. The receptors shown here come from a man younger than 40 in good health and CMV-seropositive. Each CDR3 is given with its conserved first and last residue. A D gene is named only where the DNA matches it firmly. Size is omitted from some rows. Given values are once, few, many or a class for expanded clones.

D: TRBD1; V: TRBV2; size: .; J: TRBJ1-1; CDR3: CASRPGGQRAAPATGAFF; DNA: TGTGCCAGCAGGCCAGGGGGACAGAGGGCGGCCCCTGCGACTGGAGCTTTCTTT
D: TRBD2; V: TRBV5-4; size: .; J: TRBJ2-1; CDR3: CASSLGTSGRKGEQFF; DNA: TGTGCCAGCAGCCTCGGGACTAGCGGGAGAAAGGGGGAGCAGTTCTTC
D: .; V: TRBV7-9; size: once; J: TRBJ1-2; CDR3: CASSLEEYREFYGYTF; DNA: TGTGCCAGCAGCTTAGAGGAATACAGGGAGTTCTATGGCTACACCTTC
D: TRBD2; V: TRBV6-6; size: .; J: TRBJ2-1; CDR3: CASRVGLAGYNEQFF; DNA: TGTGCCAGCAGAGTAGGACTAGCGGGCTACAATGAGCAGTTCTTC
D: .; V: TRBV7-9; size: .; J: TRBJ2-2; CDR3: CASSFGTKNTGELFF; DNA: TGTGCCAGCAGCTTTGGGACAAAGAACACCGGGGAGCTGTTTTTT
D: TRBD2; V: TRBV9; size: .; J: TRBJ2-1; CDR3: CASSGGMAGGYNEQFF; DNA: TGTGCCAGCAGCGGAGGGATGGCGGGAGGATACAATGAGCAGTTCTTC
D: .; V: TRBV28; size: few; J: TRBJ1-5; CDR3: CASRVRDSLNQPQHF; DNA: TGTGCCAGCAGAGTCCGGGACTCATTAAATCAGCCCCAGCATTTT
D: .; V: TRBV21-1; size: .; J: TRBJ2-3; CDR3: CASRFEGGTDTQYF; DNA: TGTGCCAGCAGGTTCGAGGGGGGCACAGATACGCAGTATTTT
D: .; V: TRBV30; size: .; J: TRBJ2-3; CDR3: CAWNAKGGGAARSDTQYF; DNA: TGTGCCTGGAACGCTAAGGGGGGGGGAGCCGCCCGATCAGATACGCAGTATTTT
D: TRBD1; V: TRBV7-6; size: .; J: TRBJ1-5; CDR3: CASSLSAGTVNQPQHF; DNA: TGTGCCAGCAGCTTGTCGGCCGGGACAGTAAATCAGCCCCAGCATTTT
D: TRBD1; V: TRBV14; size: .; J: TRBJ2-6; CDR3: CASSQVDRPDPGANVLTF; DNA: TGTGCCAGCAGCCAAGTGGACAGGCCCGACCCTGGGGCCAACGTCCTGACTTTC
D: TRBD1; V: TRBV7-7; size: .; J: TRBJ2-5; CDR3: CASSSLPAGTGGTYQETQYF; DNA: TGTGCTAGCAGCTCCCTTCCCGCCGGGACAGGGGGCACGTACCAAGAGACCCAGTACTTC
D: TRBD1; V: TRBV6-1; size: few; J: TRBJ1-4; CDR3: CASSDGDRGAEKLFF; DNA: TGTGCCAGCAGTGACGGTGACAGGGGGGCTGAAAAACTGTTTTTT
D: .; V: TRBV4-1; size: .; J: TRBJ2-5; CDR3: CASSQDPGRETQYF; DNA: TGCGCCAGCAGCCAAGATCCGGGTAGGGAGACCCAGTACTTC
D: TRBD2; V: TRBV14; size: .; J: TRBJ2-1; CDR3: CATGLAGGNEQFF; DNA: TGTGCCACCGGACTAGCGGGGGGCAATGAGCAGTTCTTC
D: TRBD2; V: TRBV5-1; size: .; J: TRBJ2-1; CDR3: CASSLVASGNNEQFF; DNA: TGCGCCAGCAGCTTGGTGGCTAGCGGGAACAATGAGCAGTTCTTC
D: .; V: TRBV5-1; size: .; J: TRBJ1-6; CDR3: CASRQINSPLHF; DNA: TGCGCCAGCAGACAGATAAATTCACCCCTCCACTTT
D: TRBD2; V: TRBV28; size: .; J: TRBJ2-7; CDR3: CASRTSASSYEQYF; DNA: TGTGCCAGTAGGACTAGCGCGAGCTCCTACGAGCAGTACTTC
D: .; V: TRBV28; size: .; J: TRBJ2-1; CDR3: CASSLEIAAYNEQFF; DNA: TGTGCCAGCAGTTTGGAAATAGCGGCTTACAATGAGCAGTTCTTC
D: TRBD2; V: TRBV15; size: .; J: TRBJ2-3; CDR3: CATSRDLGGRALDTQYF; DNA: TGTGCCACCAGCAGAGATCTCGGCGGGAGGGCCTTAGATACGCAGTATTTT
D: .; V: TRBV5-6; size: .; J: TRBJ1-5; CDR3: CASSLGLGDQPQHF; DNA: TGTGCCAGCAGCTTGGGTCTCGGGGATCAGCCCCAGCATTTT
D: TRBD1; V: TRBV5-1; size: few; J: TRBJ2-5; CDR3: CASSSRTGGGETQYF; DNA: TGCGCCAGCAGCTCGAGGACAGGGGGAGGAGAGACCCAGTACTTC
D: .; V: TRBV5-4; size: .; J: TRBJ2-1; CDR3: CASSFRGNEQFF; DNA: TGTGCCAGCAGCTTCAGGGGCAATGAGCAGTTCTTC
D: TRBD2; V: TRBV4-2; size: .; J: TRBJ2-1; CDR3: CASSRSGGSSYNEQFF; DNA: TGTGCCAGCAGCCGCAGCGGGGGGAGCTCCTACAATGAGCAGTTCTTC
D: .; V: TRBV2; size: .; J: TRBJ2-2; CDR3: CASSLTPNTGELFF; DNA: TGTGCCAGCAGCCTCACTCCTAACACCGGGGAGCTGTTTTTT
D: TRBD2; V: TRBV6-4; size: .; J: TRBJ2-2; CDR3: CASRPSGRLAGELFF; DNA: TGTGCCAGCAGACCTAGCGGGAGGCTCGCCGGGGAGCTGTTTTTT